This T cell receptor (beta chain) was profiled in a study of T cells in Graves' hyperthyroidism and ophthalmopathy. This CDR3 comprises 13 residues. The ends were cut back, 6 bases at V and 1 base at J, with 9 bases in the middle. Germline loops: CDR1 SGHTA, CDR2 FQGNSA. Clinical symptoms, serum thyroxine and TRAb, thyroid ultrasound and orbital computed tomography were used for the diagnoses. This clonotype was seen repeatedly, ten times or more. RNA transcripts were the template for amplifying TCR beta CDR3 regions. First-round RT-PCR of the TCR CDR3 relied on the HTBI primer set. TCRdb passed the multiplex PCR reads through MiXCR, listing each CDR3 protein once. This table has about 350,000 distinct CDR3 sequences, over 15% appearing once.

The chain is built from TRBV7-2 and TRBJ1-1; D gene ambiguous. The TCR comes from a woman aged 40 to 55 with Graves' ophthalmopathy. Sequenced input: blood. The CDR3 region is CASRTDTNTEAFF. For the CDR3, the DNA is TGTGCCAGCAGAACCGACACGAACACTGAAGCTTTCTTT.